The present T cell receptor (beta chain) was sequenced within a study of blood T cell repertoires in COVID-19 (dated by TCRdb to 2020 to 2021). Describing the broader study: The collaborator samples originated in the United States, Italy and Spain and spanned the acute and convalescent phases of COVID-19. The material from the prospective study consisted of cDNA or gDNA derived from T cells, B-cell-depleted T cells, or PBMCs. The dataset comprised deeply sampled blood TCRbeta repertoires from subjects exposed to, actively infected with, or recovered from COVID-19. The repertoires were released in a freely available public database intended as a resource for research on the immune response to SARS-CoV-2. Samples came from the ongoing ImmuneRACE study (first 160 participants) plus 1,254 subjects from 6 global collaborators. A de-identified subject ID, COVID-19 status, age in years and sex were almost always included in the sample metadata. Where available, HLA class I and class II types were obtained from metadata supplied by the sample provider rather than from assay-based typing.

What the research found in general, with its limitations: The quantity of clinical and demographic metadata differed by source and by participant and was supplied without curation.

The germline V gene specifies SGHDT as CDR1 and YYEEEE as CDR2. V sheds 2 bases and J sheds 7 bases, leaving 15 bases between their ends. The CDR3 runs 14 amino acids, cysteine and phenylalanine included. Solely the CDR3 DNA is kept, with 42 bases framed from the first base. For this clone: What this receptor recognizes is not known. No much larger clone is present one base from it, and per-base qualities are unavailable.

Another Seattle source contributed samples from volunteer blood donors who had recovered from COVID-19. The collaborating institutions used their own protocols to collect whole blood in K2EDTA tubes. For TCRbeta analysis, collaborator samples were shipped as frozen whole blood, as isolated PBMCs, or as DNA extracted from either sample type. The immunoSEQ Assay, a bias-controlled multiplex PCR, was used to amplify TCRbeta CDR3 regions from genomic DNA. From the authors' description of their analysis: Nucleated cell counts per sample were estimated from amplification of reference gene primers within the assay. Sequence reads were collapsed and filtered to measure the absolute abundance of every unique TCRbeta CDR3 rearrangement. For each sample, productive Simpson clonality was calculated as the square root of Simpson's diversity index over productive rearrangements. TCRdb holds this immuneACCESS table with in-frame rearrangements only. Some clones are missing; in checked studies, unresolved V genes explain under half, and the rest has no known cause. The DNA gave D and trimming, while V, J and clone size come from that table. The sample table lists approximately 280,000 clones, approximately 86% of them with a count of one. The ten largest clones represent about 2.2% of the sample.

The TCR originated in a woman between 25 and 40 years old who had recovered from COVID-19. Sequencing input: peripheral blood. Rearrangement joined TRBV5-6 to TRBJ1-2, and the D gene may be TRBD1, 5 bases matching. The CDR3 region: CASSFPTAPSGYTF. The DNA sequence is given as TGTGCCAGCAGCTTCCCGACAGCCCCCTCTGGCTACACCTTC.